These T cell receptor beta chains were read from a single sample in a study of human T cells and chemical hapten exposure. TCRdb ran MiXCR on the 5' RACE reads and lists one entry per CDR3 protein. This sample carries 95,000 to 120,000 distinct CDR3 sequences, 19% of them seen once, and the ten largest clones take around 2.7%. These receptors all come from a human donor in good health. Each CDR3 is given with its conserved first and last residue. A D gene is named only where the DNA matches it firmly. Expanded clones are given a class, and other clones once, few, many or no size at all.

D | size | J | V | CDR3 | DNA
TRBD1 | - | TRBJ1-4 | TRBV7-9 | CASSGREPGPGGGEKLFF | TGTGCCAGCAGCGGACGAGAGCCAGGGCCAGGGGGAGGTGAAAAACTGTTTTTT
- | - | TRBJ2-1 | TRBV6-5 | CASSQAAGPSYNEQFF | TGTGCCAGCAGCCAGGCGGCGGGCCCCTCCTACAATGAGCAGTTCTTC
- | few | TRBJ1-5 | TRBV29-1 | CSIKGAYNQPQHF | TGCAGCATCAAAGGGGCCTACAATCAGCCCCAGCATTTT
- | few | TRBJ1-1 | TRBV6-5 | CASSPPGRQNTEAFF | TGTGCCAGCAGTCCGCCGGGCAGGCAGAACACTGAAGCTTTCTTT
- | - | TRBJ2-7 | TRBV10-2 | CASSAGLAYEQYF | TGCGCCAGCAGTGCGGGACTGGCCTACGAGCAGTACTTC
- | few | TRBJ2-2 | TRBV7-3 | CASSLSPVTGELFF | TGTGCCAGCAGCTTAAGTCCAGTCACCGGGGAGCTGTTTTTT
TRBD2 | - | TRBJ2-1 | TRBV28 | CASSLGSGGYEQFF | TGTGCCAGCAGTTTGGGTAGCGGGGGCTATGAGCAGTTCTTC
- | - | TRBJ1-1 | TRBV29-1 | CSVVWGLDTEAFF | TGCAGCGTTGTTTGGGGGCTCGACACTGAAGCTTTCTTT
TRBD1 | few | TRBJ1-5 | TRBV2 | CASSEATGVNQPQHF | TGTGCCAGCAGTGAAGCGACAGGGGTAAATCAGCCCCAGCATTTT
- | - | TRBJ1-5 | TRBV24-1 | CATSDLLSNQPQHF | TGTGCCACCAGTGATTTGTTAAGCAATCAGCCCCAGCATTTT